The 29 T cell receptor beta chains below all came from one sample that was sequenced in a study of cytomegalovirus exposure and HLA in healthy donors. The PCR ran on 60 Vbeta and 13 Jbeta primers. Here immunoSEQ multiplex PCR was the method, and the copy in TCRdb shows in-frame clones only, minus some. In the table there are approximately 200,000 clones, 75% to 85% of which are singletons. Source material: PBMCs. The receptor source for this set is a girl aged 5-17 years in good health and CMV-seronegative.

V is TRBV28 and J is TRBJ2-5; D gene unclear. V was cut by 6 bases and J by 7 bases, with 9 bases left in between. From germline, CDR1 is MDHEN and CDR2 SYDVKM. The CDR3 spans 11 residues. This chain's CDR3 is CASSAVGTQYF. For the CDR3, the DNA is TGTGCCAGCAGCGCCGTCGGGACCCAGTACTTC.

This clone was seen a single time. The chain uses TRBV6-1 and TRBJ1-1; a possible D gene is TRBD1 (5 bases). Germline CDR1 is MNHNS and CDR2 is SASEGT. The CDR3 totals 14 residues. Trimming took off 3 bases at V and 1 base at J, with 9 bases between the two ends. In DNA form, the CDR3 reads TGTGCCAGCAGTGACCAGGGTTCGAACACTGAAGCTTTCTTT. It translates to CASSDQGSNTEAFF.

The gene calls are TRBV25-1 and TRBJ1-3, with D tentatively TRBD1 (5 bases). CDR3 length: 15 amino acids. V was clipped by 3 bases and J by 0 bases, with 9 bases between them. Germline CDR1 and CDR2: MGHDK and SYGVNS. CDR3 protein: CASSDSGGSGNTIYF. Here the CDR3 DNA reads TGTGCCAGCAGTGACTCGGGGGGCTCTGGAAACACCATATATTTT.

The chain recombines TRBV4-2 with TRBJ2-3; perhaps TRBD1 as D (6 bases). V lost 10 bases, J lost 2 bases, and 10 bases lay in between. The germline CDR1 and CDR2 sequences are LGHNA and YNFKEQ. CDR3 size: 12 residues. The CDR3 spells CAISGDTDTQYF. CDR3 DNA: TGTGCCATCTCAGGGGACACAGATACGCAGTATTTT.

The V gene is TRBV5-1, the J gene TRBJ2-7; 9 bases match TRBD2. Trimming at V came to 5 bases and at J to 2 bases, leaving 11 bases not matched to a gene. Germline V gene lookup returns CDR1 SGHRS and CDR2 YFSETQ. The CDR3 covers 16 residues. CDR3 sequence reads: CASRYSGSNLPYEQYF. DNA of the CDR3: TGCGCCAGCAGGTATAGCGGGAGTAACCTACCCTACGAGCAGTACTTC.

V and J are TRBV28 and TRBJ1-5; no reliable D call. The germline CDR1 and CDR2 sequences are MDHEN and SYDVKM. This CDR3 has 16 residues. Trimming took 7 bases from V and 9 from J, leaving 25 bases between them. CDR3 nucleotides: TGTGCCAGCAAACCGATTGATAACCGACGGGTGGGGCCCCAGCATTTT. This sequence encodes CASKPIDNRRVGPQHF.

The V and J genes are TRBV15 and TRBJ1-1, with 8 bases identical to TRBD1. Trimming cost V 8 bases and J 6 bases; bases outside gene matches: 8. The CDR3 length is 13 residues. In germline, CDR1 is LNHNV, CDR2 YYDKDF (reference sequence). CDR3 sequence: CATQDRVRAEAFF. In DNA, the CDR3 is TGTGCCACCCAGGACAGGGTAAGGGCTGAAGCTTTCTTT.

The CDR3 is CASSPQQGDEQFF. As DNA, the CDR3 is TGTGCCAGCAGCCCCCAACAGGGTGACGAGCAGTTCTTC. The V and J genes are TRBV7-9 and TRBJ2-1, with D perhaps TRBD1 (6 bases). Looked up from germline, CDR1 is SEHNR and CDR2 is FQNEAQ (reference sequence). V lost 5 bases, J lost 10 bases, and 15 bases lay in between. CDR3 length: 13 residues.

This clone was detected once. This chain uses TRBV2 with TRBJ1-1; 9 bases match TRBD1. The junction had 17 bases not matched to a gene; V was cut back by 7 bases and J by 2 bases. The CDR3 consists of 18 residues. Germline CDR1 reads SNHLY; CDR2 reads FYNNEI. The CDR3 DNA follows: TGTGCCAGCACCCTGACCCCGGGACAGGGAGGCGTAAACACTGAAGCTTTCTTT. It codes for CASTLTPGQGGVNTEAFF.

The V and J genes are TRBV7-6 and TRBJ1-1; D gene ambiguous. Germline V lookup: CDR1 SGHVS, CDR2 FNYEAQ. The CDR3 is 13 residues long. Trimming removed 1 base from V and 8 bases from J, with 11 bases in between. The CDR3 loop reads CASSLGNGVEAFF. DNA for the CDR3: TGTGCCAGCAGCTTAGGTAACGGGGTAGAAGCTTTCTTT.

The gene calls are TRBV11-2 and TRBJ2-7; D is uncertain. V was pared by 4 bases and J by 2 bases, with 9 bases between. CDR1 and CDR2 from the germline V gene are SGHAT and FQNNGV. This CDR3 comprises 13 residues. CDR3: CASSYSSAYEQYF. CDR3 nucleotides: TGTGCCAGCAGCTACTCGTCTGCCTACGAGCAGTACTTC.

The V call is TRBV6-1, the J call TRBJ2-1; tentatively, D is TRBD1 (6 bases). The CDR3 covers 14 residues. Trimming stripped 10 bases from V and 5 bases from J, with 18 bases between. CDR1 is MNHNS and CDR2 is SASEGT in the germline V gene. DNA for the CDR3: TGTGCCACCTACAGGGACGCTTCGAACAATGAGCAGTTCTTC. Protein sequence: CATYRDASNNEQFF.

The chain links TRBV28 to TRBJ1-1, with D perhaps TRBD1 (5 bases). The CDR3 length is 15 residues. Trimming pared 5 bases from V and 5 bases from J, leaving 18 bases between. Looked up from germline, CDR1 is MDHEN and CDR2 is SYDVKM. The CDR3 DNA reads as TGTGCCAGCAGTCCCTGGCGGACAAGAAAGACTGAAGCTTTCTTT. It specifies CASSPWRTRKTEAFF.

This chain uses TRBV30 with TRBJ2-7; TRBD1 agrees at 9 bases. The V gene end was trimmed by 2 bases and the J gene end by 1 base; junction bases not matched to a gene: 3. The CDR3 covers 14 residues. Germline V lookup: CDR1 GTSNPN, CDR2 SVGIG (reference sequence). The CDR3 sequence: CAWSTGTGSYEQYF. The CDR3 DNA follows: TGTGCCTGGAGTACAGGGACAGGGTCCTACGAGCAGTACTTC.

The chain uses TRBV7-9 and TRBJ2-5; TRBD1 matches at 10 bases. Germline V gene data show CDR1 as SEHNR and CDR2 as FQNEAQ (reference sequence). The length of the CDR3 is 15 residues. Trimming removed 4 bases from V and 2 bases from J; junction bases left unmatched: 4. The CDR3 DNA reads TGTGCCAGCAGCTACTTGGACAGGGGGCAAGAGACCCAGTACTTC. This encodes CASSYLDRGQETQYF.

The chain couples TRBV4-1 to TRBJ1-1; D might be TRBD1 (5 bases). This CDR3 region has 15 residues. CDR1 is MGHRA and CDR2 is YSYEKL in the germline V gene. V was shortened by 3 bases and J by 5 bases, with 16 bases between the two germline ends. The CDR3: CASSQGRQWGTEAFF. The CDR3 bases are TGCGCCAGCAGCCAGGGAAGACAGTGGGGAACTGAAGCTTTCTTT.

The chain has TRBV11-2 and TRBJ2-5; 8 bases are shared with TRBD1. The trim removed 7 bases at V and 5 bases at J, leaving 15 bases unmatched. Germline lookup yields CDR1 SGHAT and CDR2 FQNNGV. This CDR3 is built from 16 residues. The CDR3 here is CASTRVGTGGRETQYF. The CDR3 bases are TGTGCCAGCACCCGTGTAGGGACAGGCGGTAGGGAGACCCAGTACTTC.

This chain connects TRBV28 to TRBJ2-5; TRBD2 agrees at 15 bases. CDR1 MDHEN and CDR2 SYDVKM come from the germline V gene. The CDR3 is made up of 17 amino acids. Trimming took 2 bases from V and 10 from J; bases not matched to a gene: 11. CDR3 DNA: TGTGCCAGCAGTTTACTCTCCGGGACTAGCGGGGGGAGCAACCAGTACTTC. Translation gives CASSLLSGTSGGSNQYF.

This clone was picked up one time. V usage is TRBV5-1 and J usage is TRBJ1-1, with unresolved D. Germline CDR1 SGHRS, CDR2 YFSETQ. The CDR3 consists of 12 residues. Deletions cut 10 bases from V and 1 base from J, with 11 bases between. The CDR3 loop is CACRSGNTEAFF. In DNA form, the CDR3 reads TGCGCCTGTCGATCGGGGAACACTGAAGCTTTCTTT.

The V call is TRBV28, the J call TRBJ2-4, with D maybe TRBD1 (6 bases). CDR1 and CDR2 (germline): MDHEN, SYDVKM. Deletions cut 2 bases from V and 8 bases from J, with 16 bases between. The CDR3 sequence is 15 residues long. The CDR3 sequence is CASSLRPQGRDIQYF. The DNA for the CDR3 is TGTGCCAGCAGTTTAAGACCGCAGGGGAGAGACATTCAGTACTTC.

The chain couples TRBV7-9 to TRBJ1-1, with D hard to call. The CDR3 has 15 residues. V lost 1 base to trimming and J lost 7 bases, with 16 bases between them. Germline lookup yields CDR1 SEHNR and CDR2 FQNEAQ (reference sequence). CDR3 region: CASSLGTNGRLEAFF. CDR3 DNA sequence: TGTGCCAGCAGCTTAGGGACTAACGGACGGCTTGAAGCTTTCTTT.

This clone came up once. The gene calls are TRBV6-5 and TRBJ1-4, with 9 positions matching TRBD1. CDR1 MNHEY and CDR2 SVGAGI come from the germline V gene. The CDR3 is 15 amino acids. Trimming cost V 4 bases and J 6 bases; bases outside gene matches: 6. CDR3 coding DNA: TGTGCCAGCAGTTCGGGACAGGGTCGGTATGAAAAACTGTTTTTT. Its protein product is CASSSGQGRYEKLFF.

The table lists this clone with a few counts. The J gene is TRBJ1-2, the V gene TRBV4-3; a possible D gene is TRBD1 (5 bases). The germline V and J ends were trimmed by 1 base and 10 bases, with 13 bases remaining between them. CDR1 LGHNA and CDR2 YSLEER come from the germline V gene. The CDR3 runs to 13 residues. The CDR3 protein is CASSQVGRDAYTF. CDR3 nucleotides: TGCGCCAGCAGCCAAGTGGGCAGGGATGCCTACACCTTC.

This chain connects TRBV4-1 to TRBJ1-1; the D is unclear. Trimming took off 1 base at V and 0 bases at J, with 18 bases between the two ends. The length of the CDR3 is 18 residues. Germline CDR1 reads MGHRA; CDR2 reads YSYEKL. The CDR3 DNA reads TGCGCCAGCAGCCAAGCCCCCGCGACTCTACTACTGAACACTGAAGCTTTCTTT. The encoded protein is CASSQAPATLLLNTEAFF.

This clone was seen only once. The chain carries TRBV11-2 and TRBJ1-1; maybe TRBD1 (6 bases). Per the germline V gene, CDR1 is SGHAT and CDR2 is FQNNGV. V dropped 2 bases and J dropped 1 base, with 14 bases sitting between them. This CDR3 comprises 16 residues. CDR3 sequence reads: CASSLFQGPTNTEAFF. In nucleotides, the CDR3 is TGTGCCAGCAGCTTATTCCAGGGGCCCACGAACACTGAAGCTTTCTTT.

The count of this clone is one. CDR3 region: CASSLSTGLNTEAFF. CDR3 DNA: TGTGCCAGCAGTTTATCAACGGGATTAAACACTGAAGCTTTCTTT. The gene calls are TRBV28 and TRBJ1-1, with no clear D. The CDR3 extends over 15 amino acids. V was shortened by 1 base and J by 2 bases, with 11 bases between the two germline ends. Germline V gene lookup returns CDR1 MDHEN and CDR2 SYDVKM. Filled out from reference TRBV28 and TRBJ1-1, the complete variable domain reads DVKVTQSSRYLVKRTGEKVFLECVQDMDHENMFWYRQDPGLGLRLIYFSYDVKMKEKGDIPEGYSVSREKKERFSLILESASTNQTSMYLCASSLSTGLNTEAFFGQGTRLTVV.

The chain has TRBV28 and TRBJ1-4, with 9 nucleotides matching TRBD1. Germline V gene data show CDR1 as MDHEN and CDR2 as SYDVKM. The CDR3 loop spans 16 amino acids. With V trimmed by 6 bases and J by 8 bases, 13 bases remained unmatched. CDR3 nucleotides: TGTGCCAGCAGACCCTCCTACAGGGGGCGCCTGGAAAAACTGTTTTTT. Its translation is CASRPSYRGRLEKLFF.

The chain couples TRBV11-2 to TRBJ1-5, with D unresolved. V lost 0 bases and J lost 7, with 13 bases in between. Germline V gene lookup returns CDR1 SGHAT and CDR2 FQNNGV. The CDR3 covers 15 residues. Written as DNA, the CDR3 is TGTGCCAGCAGCTTAGATCATTTCCCGGGGCAGCCCCAGCATTTT. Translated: CASSLDHFPGQPQHF.

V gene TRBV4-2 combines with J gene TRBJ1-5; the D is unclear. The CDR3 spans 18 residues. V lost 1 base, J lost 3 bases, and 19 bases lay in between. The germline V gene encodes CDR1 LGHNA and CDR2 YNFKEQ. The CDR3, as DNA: TGTGCCAGCAGCCAAGGAAACGAGGGAGGGTATGACAATCAGCCCCAGCATTTT. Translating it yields CASSQGNEGGYDNQPQHF.